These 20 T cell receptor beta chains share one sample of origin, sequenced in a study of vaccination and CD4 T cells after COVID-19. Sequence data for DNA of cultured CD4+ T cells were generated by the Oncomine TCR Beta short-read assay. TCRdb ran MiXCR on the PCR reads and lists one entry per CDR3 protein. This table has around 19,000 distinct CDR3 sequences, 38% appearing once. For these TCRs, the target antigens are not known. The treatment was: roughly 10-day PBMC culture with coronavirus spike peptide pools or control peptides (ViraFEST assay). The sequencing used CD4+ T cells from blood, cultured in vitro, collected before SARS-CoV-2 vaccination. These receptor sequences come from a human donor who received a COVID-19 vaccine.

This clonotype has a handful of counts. In DNA form, the CDR3 reads TGTGCCACCAGTGAGACGACGGTCCAAGAGACCCAGTACTTC. Protein product: CATSETTVQETQYF. V and J are TRBV24-1 and TRBJ2-5, with no clear D. The CDR3 covers 14 residues. Trimming stripped 4 bases from V and 1 base from J, with 9 bases between. Germline lookup yields CDR1 KGHDR and CDR2 SFDVKD.

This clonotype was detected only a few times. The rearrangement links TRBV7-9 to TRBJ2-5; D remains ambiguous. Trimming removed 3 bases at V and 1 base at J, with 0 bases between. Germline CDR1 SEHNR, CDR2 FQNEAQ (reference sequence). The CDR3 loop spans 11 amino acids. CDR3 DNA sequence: TGTGCCAGCAGCTTCCAAGAGACCCAGTACTTC. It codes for CASSFQETQYF. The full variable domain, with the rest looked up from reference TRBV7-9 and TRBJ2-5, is DTGVSQNPRHKITKRGQNVTFRCDPISEHNRLYWYRQTLGQGPEFLTYFQNEAQLEKSRLLSDRFSAERPKGSFSTLEIQRTEQGDSAMYLCASSFQETQYFGPGTRLLVL.

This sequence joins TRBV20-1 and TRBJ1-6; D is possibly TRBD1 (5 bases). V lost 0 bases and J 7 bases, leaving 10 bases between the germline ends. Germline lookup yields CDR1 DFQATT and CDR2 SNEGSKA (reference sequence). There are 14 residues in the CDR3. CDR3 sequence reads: CSAREAGYNSPLHF. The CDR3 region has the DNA TGCAGTGCTAGAGAGGCAGGGTACAATTCACCCCTCCACTTT.

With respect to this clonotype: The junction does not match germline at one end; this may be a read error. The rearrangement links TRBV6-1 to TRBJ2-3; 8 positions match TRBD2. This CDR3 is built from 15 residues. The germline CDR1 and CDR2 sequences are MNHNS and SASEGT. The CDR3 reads CVSSELAEYTDTQYF. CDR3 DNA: TGTGTCAGCAGTGAACTAGCGGAATACACAGATACGCAGTATTTT.

The CDR3 DNA sequence: TGTGCCAGCAGCCCTCCGGGACTTCCATACAATGAGCAGTTCTTC. The encoded protein is CASSPPGLPYNEQFF. V gene TRBV7-2 combines with J gene TRBJ2-1, with a tentative D call TRBD2 (6 bases). Trimming took 5 bases from V and 4 from J, leaving 15 bases between them. Germline loops: CDR1 SGHTA, CDR2 FQGNSA. This CDR3 spans 15 amino acids.

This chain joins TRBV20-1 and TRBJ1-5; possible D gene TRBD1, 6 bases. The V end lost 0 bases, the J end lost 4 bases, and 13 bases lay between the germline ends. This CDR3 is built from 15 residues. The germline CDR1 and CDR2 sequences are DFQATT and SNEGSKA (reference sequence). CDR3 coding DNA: TGCAGTGCTAGAGATGGTAGGGGGTGGAATCAGCCCCAGCATTTT. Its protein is CSARDGRGWNQPQHF.

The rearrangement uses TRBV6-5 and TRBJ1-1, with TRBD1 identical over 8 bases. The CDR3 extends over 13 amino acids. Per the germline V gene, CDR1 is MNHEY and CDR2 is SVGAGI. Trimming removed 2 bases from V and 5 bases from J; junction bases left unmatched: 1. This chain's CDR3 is CASSYTGGTEAFF. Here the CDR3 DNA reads TGTGCCAGCAGTTACACAGGGGGGACTGAAGCTTTCTTT.

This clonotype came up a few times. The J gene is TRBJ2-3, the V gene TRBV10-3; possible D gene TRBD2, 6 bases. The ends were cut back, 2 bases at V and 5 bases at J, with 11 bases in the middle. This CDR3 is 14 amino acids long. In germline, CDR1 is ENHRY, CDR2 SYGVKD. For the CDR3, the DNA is TGTGCCATCAGTGAGGGGGTGCGGGGAGATACGCAGTATTTT. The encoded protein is CAISEGVRGDTQYF.

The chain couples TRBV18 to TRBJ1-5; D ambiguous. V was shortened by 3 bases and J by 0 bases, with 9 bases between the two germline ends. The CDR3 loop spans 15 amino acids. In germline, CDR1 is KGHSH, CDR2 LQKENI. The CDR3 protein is CASSPVGTSNQPQHF. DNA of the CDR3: TGTGCCAGCTCACCGGTGGGAACTAGCAATCAGCCCCAGCATTTT. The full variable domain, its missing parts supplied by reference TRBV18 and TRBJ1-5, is NAGVMQNPRHLVRRRGQEARLRCSPMKGHSHVYWYRQLPEEGLKFMVYLQKENIIDESGMPKERFSAEFPKEGPSILRIQQVVRGDSAAYFCASSPVGTSNQPQHFGDGTRLSIL.

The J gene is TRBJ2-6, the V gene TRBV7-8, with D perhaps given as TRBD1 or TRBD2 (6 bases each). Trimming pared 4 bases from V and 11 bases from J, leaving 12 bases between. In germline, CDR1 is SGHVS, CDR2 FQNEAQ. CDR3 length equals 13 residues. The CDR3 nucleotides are TGTGCCAGCAGCTCTGGGGGGCTGGACGTCCTGACTTTC. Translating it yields CASSSGGLDVLTF.

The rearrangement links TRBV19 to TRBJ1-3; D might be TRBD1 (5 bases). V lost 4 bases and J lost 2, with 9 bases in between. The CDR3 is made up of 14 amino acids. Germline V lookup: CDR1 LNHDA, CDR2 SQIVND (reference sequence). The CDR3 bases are TGTGCCAGTAGTAGTGCAGGGACTGGAAACACCATATATTTT. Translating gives CASSSAGTGNTIYF.

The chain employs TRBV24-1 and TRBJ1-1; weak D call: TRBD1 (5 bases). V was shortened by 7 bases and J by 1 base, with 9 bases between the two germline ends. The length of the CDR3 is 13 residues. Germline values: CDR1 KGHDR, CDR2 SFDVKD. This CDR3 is CATRGRANTEAFF. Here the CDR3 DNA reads TGTGCCACCAGGGGCAGGGCGAACACTGAAGCTTTCTTT.

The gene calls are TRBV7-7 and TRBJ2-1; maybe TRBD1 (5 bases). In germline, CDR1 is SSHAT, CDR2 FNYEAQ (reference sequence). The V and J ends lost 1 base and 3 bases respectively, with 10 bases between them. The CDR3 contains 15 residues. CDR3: CASSLELTDYNEQFF. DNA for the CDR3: TGTGCCAGCAGCTTAGAGCTGACAGACTACAATGAGCAGTTCTTC.

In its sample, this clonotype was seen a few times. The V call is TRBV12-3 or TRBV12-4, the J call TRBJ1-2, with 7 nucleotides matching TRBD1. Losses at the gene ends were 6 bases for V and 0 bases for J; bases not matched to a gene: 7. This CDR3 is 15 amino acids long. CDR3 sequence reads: CASSLRDRANYGYTF. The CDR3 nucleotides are TGTGCCAGCAGCCTCCGGGACAGAGCTAACTATGGCTACACCTTC.

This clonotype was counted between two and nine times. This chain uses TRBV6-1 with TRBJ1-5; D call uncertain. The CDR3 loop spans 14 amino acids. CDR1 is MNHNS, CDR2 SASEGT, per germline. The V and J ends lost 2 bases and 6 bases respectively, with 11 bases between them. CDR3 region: CASSERYSRQPQHF. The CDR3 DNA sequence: TGTGCCAGCAGTGAACGGTATTCGCGTCAGCCCCAGCATTTT.

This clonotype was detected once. CDR3 DNA: TGTGCCAGCAGCCCTACTAGCGGGGGGGGGATCACAGATACGCAGTATTTT. It codes for CASSPTSGGGITDTQYF. The chain uses TRBV12-3 or TRBV12-4 and TRBJ2-3; 13 bases match TRBD2. CDR3 size: 17 residues. J was trimmed by 2 bases and V by 6 bases; bases with no gene match: 8.

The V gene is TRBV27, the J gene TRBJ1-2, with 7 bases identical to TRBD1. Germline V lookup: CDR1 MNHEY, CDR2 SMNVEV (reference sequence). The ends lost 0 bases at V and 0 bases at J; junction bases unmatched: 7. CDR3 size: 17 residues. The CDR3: CASSLSPLGTANYGYTF. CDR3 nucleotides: TGTGCCAGCAGTTTATCCCCGTTAGGGACAGCTAACTATGGCTACACCTTC.

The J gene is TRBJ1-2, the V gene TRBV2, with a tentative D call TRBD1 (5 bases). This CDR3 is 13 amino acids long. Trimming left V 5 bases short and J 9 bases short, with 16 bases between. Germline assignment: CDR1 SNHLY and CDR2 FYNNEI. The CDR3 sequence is CASSWGLGRRYTF. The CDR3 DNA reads TGTGCCAGCAGTTGGGGGTTAGGGAGGCGCTACACCTTC. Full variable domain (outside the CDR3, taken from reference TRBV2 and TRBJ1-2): EPEVTQTPSHQVTQMGQEVILRCVPISNHLYFYWYRQILGQKVEFLVSFYNNEISEKSEIFDDQFSVERPDGSNFTLKIRSTKLEDSAMYFCASSWGLGRRYTFGSGTRLTVV.

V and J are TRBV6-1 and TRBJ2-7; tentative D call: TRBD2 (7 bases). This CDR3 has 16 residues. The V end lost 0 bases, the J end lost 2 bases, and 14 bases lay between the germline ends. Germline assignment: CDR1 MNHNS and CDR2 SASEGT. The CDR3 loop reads CASSEAGGDTTYEQYF. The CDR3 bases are TGTGCCAGCAGTGAAGCGGGGGGGGACACTACCTACGAGCAGTACTTC.

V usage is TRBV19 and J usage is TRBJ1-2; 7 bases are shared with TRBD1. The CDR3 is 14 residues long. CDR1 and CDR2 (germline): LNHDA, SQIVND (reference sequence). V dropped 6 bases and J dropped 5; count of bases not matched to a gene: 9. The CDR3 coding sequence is TGTGCCAGTAGAGGGACAGTTCCAGGGTATGGCTACACCTTC. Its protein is CASRGTVPGYGYTF.